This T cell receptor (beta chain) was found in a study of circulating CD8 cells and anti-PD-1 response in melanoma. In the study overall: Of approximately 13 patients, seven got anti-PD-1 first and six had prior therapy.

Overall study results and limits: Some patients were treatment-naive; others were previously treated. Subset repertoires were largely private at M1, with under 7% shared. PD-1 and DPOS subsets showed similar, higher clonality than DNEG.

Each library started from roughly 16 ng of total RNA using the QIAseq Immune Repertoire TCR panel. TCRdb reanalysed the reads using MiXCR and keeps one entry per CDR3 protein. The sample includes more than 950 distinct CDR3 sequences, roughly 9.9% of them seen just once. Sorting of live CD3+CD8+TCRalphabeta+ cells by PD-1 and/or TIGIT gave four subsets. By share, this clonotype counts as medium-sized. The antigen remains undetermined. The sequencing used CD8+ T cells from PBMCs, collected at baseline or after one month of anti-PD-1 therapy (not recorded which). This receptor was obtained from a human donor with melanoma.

Written as DNA, the CDR3 is TGTGCCAGCAGTACTACCGGGGAGCTGTTTTTT. Translated, it gives CASSTTGELFF. The gene calls are TRBV6-6 and TRBJ2-2, with no clear D. From germline, CDR1 is MNHNY and CDR2 SVGAGI (reference sequence). The length of the CDR3 is 11 residues. V was pared by 5 bases and J by 5 bases, with 3 bases between.